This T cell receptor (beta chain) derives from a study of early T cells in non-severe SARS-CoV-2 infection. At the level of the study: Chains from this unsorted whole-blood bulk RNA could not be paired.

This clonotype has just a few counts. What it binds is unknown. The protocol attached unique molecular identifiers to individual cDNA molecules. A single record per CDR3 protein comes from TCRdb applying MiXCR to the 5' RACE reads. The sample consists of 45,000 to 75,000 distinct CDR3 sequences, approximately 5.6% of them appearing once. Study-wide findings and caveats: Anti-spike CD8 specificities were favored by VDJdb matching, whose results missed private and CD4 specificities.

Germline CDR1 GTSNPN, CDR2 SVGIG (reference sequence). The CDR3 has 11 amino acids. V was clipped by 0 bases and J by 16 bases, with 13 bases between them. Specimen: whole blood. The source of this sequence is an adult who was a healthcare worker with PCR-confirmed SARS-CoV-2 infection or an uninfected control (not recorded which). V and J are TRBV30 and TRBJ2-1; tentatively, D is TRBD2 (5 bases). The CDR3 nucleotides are TGTGCCTGGAGTGTGGAGGCTGTCCGCTTCTTC. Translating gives CAWSVEAVRFF.